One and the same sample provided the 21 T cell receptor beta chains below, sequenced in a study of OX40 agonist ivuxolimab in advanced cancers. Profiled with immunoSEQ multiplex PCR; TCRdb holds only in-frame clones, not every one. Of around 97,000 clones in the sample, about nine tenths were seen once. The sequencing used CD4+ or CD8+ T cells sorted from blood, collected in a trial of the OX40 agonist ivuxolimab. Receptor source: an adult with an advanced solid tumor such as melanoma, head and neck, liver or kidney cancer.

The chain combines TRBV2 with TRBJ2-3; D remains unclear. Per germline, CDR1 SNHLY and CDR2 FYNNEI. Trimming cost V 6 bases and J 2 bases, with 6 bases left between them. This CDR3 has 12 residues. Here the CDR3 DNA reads TGTGCCAGCAGGGACCCCACAGATACGCAGTATTTT. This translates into CASRDPTDTQYF.

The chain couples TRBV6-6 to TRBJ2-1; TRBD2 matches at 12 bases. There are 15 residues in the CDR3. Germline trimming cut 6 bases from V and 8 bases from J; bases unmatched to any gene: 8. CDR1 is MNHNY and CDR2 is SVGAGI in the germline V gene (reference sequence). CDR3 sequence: CASRPSGGAAYEQFF. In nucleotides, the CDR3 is TGTGCCAGCAGGCCTAGCGGGGGGGCCGCGTATGAGCAGTTCTTC.

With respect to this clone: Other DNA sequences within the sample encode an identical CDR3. Written as DNA, the CDR3 is TGTGCCAGCACCCCGTTGACGGGTCCCAACTATGGCTACACCTTC. Encoded protein: CASTPLTGPNYGYTF. The chain uses TRBV9 and TRBJ1-2; D gene uncertain. V was clipped by 6 bases and J by 2 bases, with 17 bases between them. Germline-derived CDR1 and CDR2 are SGDLS and YYNGEE. The CDR3 is made up of 15 amino acids.

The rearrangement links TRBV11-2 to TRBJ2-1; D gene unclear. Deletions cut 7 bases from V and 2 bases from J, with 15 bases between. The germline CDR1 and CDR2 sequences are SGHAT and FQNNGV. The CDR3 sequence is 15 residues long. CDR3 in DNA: TGTGCCAGCAACCGTATAGGCGACCCCTACAATGAGCAGTTCTTC. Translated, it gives CASNRIGDPYNEQFF.

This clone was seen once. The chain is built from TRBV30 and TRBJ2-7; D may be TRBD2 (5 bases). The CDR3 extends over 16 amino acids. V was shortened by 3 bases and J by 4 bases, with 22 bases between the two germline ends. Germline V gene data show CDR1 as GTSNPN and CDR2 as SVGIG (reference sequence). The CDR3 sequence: CAWSGRGRQSHYEQYF. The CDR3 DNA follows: TGTGCCTGGAGCGGACGAGGGCGTCAGTCTCATTACGAGCAGTACTTC.

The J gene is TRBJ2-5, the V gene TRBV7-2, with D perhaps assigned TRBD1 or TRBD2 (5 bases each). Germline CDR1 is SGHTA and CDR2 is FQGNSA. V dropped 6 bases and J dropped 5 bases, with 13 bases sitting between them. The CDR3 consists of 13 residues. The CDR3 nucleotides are TGTGCCAGCAGTCCCACTGGGGGTGAGACCCAGTACTTC. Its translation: CASSPTGGETQYF. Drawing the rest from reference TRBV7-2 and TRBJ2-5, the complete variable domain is GAGVSQSPSNKVTEKGKDVELRCDPISGHTALYWYRQSLGQGLEFLIYFQGNSAPDKSGLPSDRFSAERTGGSVSTLTIQRTQQEDSAVYLCASSPTGGETQYFGPGTRLLVL.

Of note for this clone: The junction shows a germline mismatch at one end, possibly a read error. The CDR3 bases are TGTGCCAGCAGCATAGCGGGGGGGAGCACAGATACGCAGTATTTT. As protein: CASSIAGGSTDTQYF. The chain recombines TRBV7-6 with TRBJ2-3, with TRBD2 matching 11 bases. The CDR3 covers 15 residues. Germline values: CDR1 SGHVS, CDR2 FNYEAQ.

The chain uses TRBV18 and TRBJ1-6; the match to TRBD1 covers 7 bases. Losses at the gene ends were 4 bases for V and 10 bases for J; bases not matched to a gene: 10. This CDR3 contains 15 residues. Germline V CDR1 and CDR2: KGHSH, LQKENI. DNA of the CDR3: TGTGCCAGCTCACAGGGGGCGCTTAGCAGCTCACCCCTCCACTTT. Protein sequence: CASSQGALSSSPLHF.

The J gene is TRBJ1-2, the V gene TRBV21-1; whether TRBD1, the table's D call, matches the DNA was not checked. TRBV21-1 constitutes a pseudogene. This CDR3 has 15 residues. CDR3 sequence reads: CASSKALGQGYGYTF. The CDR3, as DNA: TGTGCCAGCAGCAAAGCGCTAGGGCAGGGGTATGGCTACACCTTC.

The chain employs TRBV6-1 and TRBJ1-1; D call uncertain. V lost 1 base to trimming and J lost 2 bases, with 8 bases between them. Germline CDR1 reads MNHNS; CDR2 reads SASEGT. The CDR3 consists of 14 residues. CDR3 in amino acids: CASSEGSSNTEAFF. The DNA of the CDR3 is TGTGCCAGCAGTGAAGGATCCTCAAACACTGAAGCTTTCTTT.

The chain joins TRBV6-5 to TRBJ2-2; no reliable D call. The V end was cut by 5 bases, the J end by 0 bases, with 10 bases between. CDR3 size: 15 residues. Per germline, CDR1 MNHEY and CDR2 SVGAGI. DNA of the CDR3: TGTGCCAGCAGTCAAACTCACGCGAACACCGGGGAGCTGTTTTTT. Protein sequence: CASSQTHANTGELFF.

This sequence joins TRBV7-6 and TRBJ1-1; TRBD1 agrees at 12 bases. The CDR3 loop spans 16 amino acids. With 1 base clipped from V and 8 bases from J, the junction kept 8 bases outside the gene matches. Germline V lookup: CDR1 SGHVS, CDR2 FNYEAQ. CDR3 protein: CASSLGDRGLGKEAFF. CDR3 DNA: TGTGCCAGCAGCTTAGGGGACAGGGGGCTCGGGAAGGAAGCTTTCTTT.

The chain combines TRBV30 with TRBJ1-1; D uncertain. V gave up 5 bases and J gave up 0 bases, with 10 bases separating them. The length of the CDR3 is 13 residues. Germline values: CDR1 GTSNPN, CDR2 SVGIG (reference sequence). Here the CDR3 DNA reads TGTGCCTGGGGAGACACCTTGAACACTGAAGCTTTCTTT. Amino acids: CAWGDTLNTEAFF.

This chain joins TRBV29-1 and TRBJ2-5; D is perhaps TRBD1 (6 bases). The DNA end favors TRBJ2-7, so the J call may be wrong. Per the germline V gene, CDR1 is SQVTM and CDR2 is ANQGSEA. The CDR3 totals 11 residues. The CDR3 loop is CSVKRGSEQYF. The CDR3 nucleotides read TGCAGCGTGAAAAGGGGGAGCGAGCAGTACTTC.

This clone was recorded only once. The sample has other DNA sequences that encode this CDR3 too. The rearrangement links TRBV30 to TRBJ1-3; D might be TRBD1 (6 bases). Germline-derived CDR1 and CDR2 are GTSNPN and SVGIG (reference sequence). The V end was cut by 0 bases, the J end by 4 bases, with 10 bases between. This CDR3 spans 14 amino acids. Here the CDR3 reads CAWSVGGSGNTIYF. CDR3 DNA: TGTGCCTGGAGTGTTGGGGGCTCGGGAAACACCATATATTTT.

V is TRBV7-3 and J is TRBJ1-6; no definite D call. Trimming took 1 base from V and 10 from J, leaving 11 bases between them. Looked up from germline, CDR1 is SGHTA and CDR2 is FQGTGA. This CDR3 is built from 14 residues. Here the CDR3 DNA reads TGTGCCAGCAGCTTAAGGTTGGGAGGGTCACCCCTCCACTTT. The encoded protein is CASSLRLGGSPLHF.

CDR3 sequence reads: CASSGFRGRNSNQPQHF. CDR3 nucleotide sequence: TGTGCCAGCAGTGGGTTTCGAGGTCGGAATAGCAATCAGCCCCAGCATTTT. The J gene is TRBJ1-5, the V gene TRBV2; the D is unclear. The CDR3 runs to 17 residues. V gave up 4 bases and J gave up 0 bases, with 16 bases separating them. Germline loops: CDR1 SNHLY, CDR2 FYNNEI.

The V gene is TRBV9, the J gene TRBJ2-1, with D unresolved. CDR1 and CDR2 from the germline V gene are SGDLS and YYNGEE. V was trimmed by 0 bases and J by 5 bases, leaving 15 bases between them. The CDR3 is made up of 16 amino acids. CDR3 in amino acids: CASSVGYPGRNNEQFF. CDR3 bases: TGTGCCAGCAGCGTAGGATACCCTGGACGGAACAATGAGCAGTTCTTC.

CDR3 sequence reads: CASSPSGTGRTFGQYF. CDR3 nucleotides: TGCGCCAGCAGCCCGTCGGGGACAGGAAGGACTTTTGGGCAGTACTTC. The genes are TRBV4-3 and TRBJ2-7; 8 nucleotides match TRBD1. Germline V lookup: CDR1 LGHNA, CDR2 YSLEER. The CDR3 loop spans 16 amino acids. J was trimmed by 9 bases and V by 4 bases; bases with no gene match: 17.

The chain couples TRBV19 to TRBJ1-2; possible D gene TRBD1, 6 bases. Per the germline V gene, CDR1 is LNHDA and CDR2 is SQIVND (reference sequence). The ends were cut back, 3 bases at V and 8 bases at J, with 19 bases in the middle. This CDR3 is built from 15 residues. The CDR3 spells CASSMLSRGLSGYTF. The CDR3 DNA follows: TGTGCCAGTAGTATGCTGAGCAGGGGACTGAGCGGCTACACCTTC.

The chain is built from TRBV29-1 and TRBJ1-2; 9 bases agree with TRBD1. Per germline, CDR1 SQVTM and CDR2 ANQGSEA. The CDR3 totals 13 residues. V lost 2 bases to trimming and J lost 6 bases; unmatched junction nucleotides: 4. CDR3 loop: CSVEQGQGNGYTF. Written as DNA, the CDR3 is TGCAGCGTTGAACAGGGACAGGGAAATGGCTACACCTTC.